This T cell receptor (beta chain) was found in a study of spatial heterogeneity in lung cancer. V was shortened by 4 bases and J by 6 bases, with 19 bases between the two germline ends. From germline, CDR1 is MNHEY and CDR2 SVGEGT. The CDR3 sequence is 15 residues long. On each TCR cDNA molecule, a unique molecular identifier was present. TCRdb redid the calling of the 5' RACE reads with MiXCR, one entry per CDR3 protein. The data show about 85,000 distinct CDR3 sequences, 15% to 25% seen once. The time point here: sample taken at primary tumor resection. Unsorted samples of tumor, nontumor lung or frozen PBMC had their whole RNA sequenced. The donor population consisted of under 75 patients with untreated, early-stage non-small cell lung cancer. This clonotype turned up a few times.

This material consisted of PBMCs, taken at surgery. The chain carries TRBV6-2 or TRBV6-3 and TRBJ2-7; tentatively, D is TRBD1 (6 bases). The sequence came from a male donor with early-stage non-small cell lung cancer. The CDR3 DNA follows: TGTGCCAGCAGTTCGTCCCCCGGGACAATGGCCGAGCAGTACTTC. Protein product: CASSSSPGTMAEQYF.